The T cell receptor (beta chain) described here comes from a study of immune cell composition in non-small cell lung cancer. General study findings and limits: Tumour-associated clones >0.5% occurred in approximately 32% of adenocarcinomas, roughly 80% of squamous.

Using immunoSEQ multiplex PCR, the repertoire was profiled, and TCRdb retains in-frame clones only, with some absent. Among approximately 13,000 clones listed, over 70% were seen once. On this clone: What it recognizes is unknown.

After removal of 5 bases from V and 3 bases from J, the junction contained 4 bases not matched to a gene. The germline V gene encodes CDR1 MRHNA and CDR2 SNTAGT. This CDR3 has 15 amino acids. The V and J genes are TRBV6-4 and TRBJ2-1; 10 bases match TRBD2. Sequencing input: lung tumor tissue. This clonotype was sampled from a human donor with non-small cell lung cancer. The CDR3 loop reads CASSILAGDYNEQFF. The CDR3 region has the DNA TGTGCCAGCAGTATCCTAGCGGGAGACTACAATGAGCAGTTCTTC.